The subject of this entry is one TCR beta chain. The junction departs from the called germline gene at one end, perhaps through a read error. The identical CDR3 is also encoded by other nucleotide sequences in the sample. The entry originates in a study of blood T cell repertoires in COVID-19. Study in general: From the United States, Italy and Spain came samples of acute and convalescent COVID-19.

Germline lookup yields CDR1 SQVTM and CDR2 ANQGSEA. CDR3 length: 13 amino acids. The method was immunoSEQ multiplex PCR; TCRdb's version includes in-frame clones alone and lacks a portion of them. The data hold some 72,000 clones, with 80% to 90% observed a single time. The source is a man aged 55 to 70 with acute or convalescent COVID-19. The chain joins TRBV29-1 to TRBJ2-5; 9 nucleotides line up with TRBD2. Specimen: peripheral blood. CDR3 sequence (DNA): TGCAGTGCGGGGGGGCGGTTGGGCGAGACCCAATACTTC. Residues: CSAGGRLGETQYF. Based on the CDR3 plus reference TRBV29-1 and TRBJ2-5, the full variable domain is SAVISQKPSRDICQRGTSLTIQCQVDSQVTMMFWYRQQPGQSLTLIATANQGSEATYESGFVIDKFPISRPNLTFSTLTVSNMSPEDSSIYLCSAGGRLGETQYFGPGTRLLVL.